The rows below give T cell receptor beta chains drawn from one sample of a study of shared clonotypes between healthy human individuals. The data were produced by immunoSEQ multiplex PCR, yet TCRdb's version contains in-frame clones alone and is incomplete. The sample includes roughly 2.4 million clones, under 97% of them seen just once. Source material: naive CD4+ T cells sorted from blood. These receptors all come from a man younger than 35 in good health. Each CDR3 is given with its conserved first and last residue. Expanded clones are given a class, and other clones once, few, many or no size at all.

abundance	v_gene	j_gene	CDR3aa
once	TRBV9	TRBJ2-5	CASSGGGTSSQRTQYF
-	TRBV5-1	TRBJ2-7	CASSYRESSYEQYF
-	TRBV30	TRBJ1-6	CAWSTGIKVPWDSPLHF
few	TRBV30	TRBJ1-5	CAWSGQADQPQHF
-	TRBV7-9	TRBJ1-1	CASSPTTEAFF
few	TRBV6-1	TRBJ1-6	CASSDRQNYNSPLHF
-	TRBV5-1	TRBJ1-2	CASSIRTGSNYGYTF
-	TRBV4-1	TRBJ1-4	CASSWGGGGNEKLFF
once	TRBV30	TRBJ2-7	CACPRLLADYYEQYF
-	TRBV7-2	TRBJ1-1	CASSRTGVLTSGAFF
-	TRBV4-2	TRBJ2-5	CASSQATTGTLTTQYF
-	TRBV5-6	TRBJ1-1	CASSYRGLSDRAFF
once	TRBV16	TRBJ1-2	CASSDRDRDLYGYTF
once	TRBV7-9	TRBJ2-7	CASSSGQGEYF
-	TRBV7-2	TRBJ1-1	CASSTKTTGNTEAFF
-	TRBV28	TRBJ1-5	CASSLRPNSNQPQHF
few	TRBV19	TRBJ1-2	CASRTAAGNYGYTF
-	TRBV7-9	TRBJ2-3	CASSPPGHGSTDTQYF
-	TRBV18	TRBJ2-7	CASSPKGPGTGQYF
-	TRBV7-5	TRBJ1-2	CARSLPGHSNYGYTF
-	TRBV5-1	TRBJ2-5	CASSLGQLETQYF
-	TRBV18	TRBJ2-7	CASSPTTGGPEQYF
-	TRBV2	TRBJ2-6	CASSGRKTLSISGANVLTF
once	TRBV5-4	TRBJ1-2	CASSLDAGDYGYTF
-	TRBV27	TRBJ1-1	CASSLSLGQGMAFF
-	TRBV28	TRBJ2-7	CASSSQGGGSYEQYF
-	TRBV29-1	TRBJ2-3	CSVVFIQGRTDTQYF
-	TRBV6-4	TRBJ1-2	CASSATGTETRSYTF
-	TRBV30	TRBJ1-6	CAWGQNNSPLHF
-	TRBV5-1	TRBJ1-4	CASSFGAGTNEKLFF
-	TRBV29-1	TRBJ2-5	CSVQHTAQETQYF
-	TRBV5-5	TRBJ2-7	CASSLSQSNSLYEQYF
-	TRBV27	TRBJ1-4	CASSPPDRGFF
-	TRBV9	TRBJ2-2	CASSAPGAIGNTGELFF
-	TRBV7-6	TRBJ2-7	CASSLNRASYEQYF
-	TRBV4-3	TRBJ2-1	CASSQGRARGRGNEQFF
-	TRBV21-1	TRBJ1-6	CASSMWFSYNSPLHF
-	TRBV28	TRBJ1-2	CASSLGAVNYGYTF
-	TRBV7-9	TRBJ2-5	CASSISPQETQYF
-	TRBV7-3	TRBJ2-7	CASSLQGADEQYF
-	TRBV6-5	TRBJ1-1	CASTRGGNTEAFF
-	TRBV6-6	TRBJ1-2	CASSSMTGPYRHGYTF
-	TRBV6-6	TRBJ2-1	CASSYSRESSNEQFF
once	TRBV7-8	TRBJ2-7	CASSSRQGGQYF
-	TRBV30	TRBJ2-3	CAWGGGGTDTQYF